Listed below are T cell receptor beta chains from one sample, sequenced in a study of Tregs in tolerant kidney transplant recipients. Assay: immunoSEQ multiplex PCR; the TCRdb copy retains only in-frame clones and omits some. Of fewer than 95,000 clones in the sample, over 85% are singletons; the top ten hold 1.6%. The sample in question was CD4+ T cells from blood (PBMCs), obtained 12 months after the transplant. The receptors shown here come from a human patient who received a combined kidney and bone marrow transplant. Some T cells may trace back to the graft donor. CDR3s include the opening cysteine and the closing phenylalanine or tryptophan. The D gene is left open where the match is weak.

d_gene: .
v_gene: TRBV14
j_gene: TRBJ2-1
CDR3nt: TGTGCCAGCAGCCAAGGATGGGGGCAGGGCTATGAGCAGTTCTTC
CDR3aa: CASSQGWGQGYEQFF

d_gene: TRBD2
v_gene: TRBV19
j_gene: TRBJ2-1
CDR3nt: TGTGCCAGTAGTGCGACTAGCGGGAAAGGTGAGCAGTTCTTC
CDR3aa: CASSATSGKGEQFF

d_gene: TRBD1
v_gene: TRBV6-1
j_gene: TRBJ2-3
CDR3nt: TGTGCCAGCAGTGGACAGGGGGTTGCAGATACGCAGTATTTT
CDR3aa: CASSGQGVADTQYF

d_gene: .
v_gene: TRBV6-6
j_gene: TRBJ1-1
CDR3nt: TGTGCCAGCAGTTCCCAGGGAAACACTGAAGCTTTCTTT
CDR3aa: CASSSQGNTEAFF

d_gene: .
v_gene: TRBV12-2
j_gene: TRBJ1-6
CDR3nt: TGTGCAAGTCGCTTTTGGTGGGACACGGACTCCTATAATTCACCCCTCCACTTT
CDR3aa: CASRFWWDTDSYNSPLHF

d_gene: .
v_gene: TRBV7-8
j_gene: TRBJ1-4
CDR3nt: TGTGCCAGCAGCTTAGCGTTCAAAGGGGCGTTTAATGAAAAACTGTTTTTT
CDR3aa: CASSLAFKGAFNEKLFF

d_gene: TRBD2
v_gene: TRBV5-1
j_gene: TRBJ2-7
CDR3nt: TGCGCCAGCAGCTTGCTAGCGGGAGATTTCTACGAGCAGTACTTC
CDR3aa: CASSLLAGDFYEQYF

d_gene: TRBD2
v_gene: TRBV7-9
j_gene: TRBJ2-1
CDR3nt: TGTGCCAGCAGCTTAACTAGCGGTGGTGAACAGTTCTTC
CDR3aa: CASSLTSGGEQFF

d_gene: TRBD1
v_gene: TRBV27
j_gene: TRBJ1-6
CDR3nt: TGTGCCAGCTTGATGATTGGACAGGATAATTCACCCCTCCACTTT
CDR3aa: CASLMIGQDNSPLHF

d_gene: .
v_gene: TRBV19
j_gene: TRBJ1-3
CDR3nt: TGTGCCACCCCAGGGCCTTCTGGAAACACCATATATTTT
CDR3aa: CATPGPSGNTIYF

d_gene: .
v_gene: TRBV4-3
j_gene: TRBJ2-3
CDR3nt: TGCGCCAGCAGCCAAGTCGGGGGTACAGATACGCAGTATTTT
CDR3aa: CASSQVGGTDTQYF

d_gene: .
v_gene: TRBV21-1
j_gene: TRBJ2-3
CDR3nt: TGTGCCAGCATCCACTGGACAGCCACAGATACGCAGTATTTT
CDR3aa: CASIHWTATDTQYF

d_gene: TRBD1
v_gene: TRBV9
j_gene: TRBJ2-7
CDR3nt: TGTGCCAGCAGCGTAGAAGGACAGGGGGCGCGGCAGTACTTC
CDR3aa: CASSVEGQGARQYF

d_gene: TRBD2
v_gene: TRBV10-3
j_gene: TRBJ2-5
CDR3nt: TGTGCCACGGGGGGTACGTCGGGGACCCAGTACTTC
CDR3aa: CATGGTSGTQYF

d_gene: .
v_gene: TRBV11-3
j_gene: TRBJ1-1
CDR3nt: TGTGCCAGCAGCTTAGTGGAGGGAAGGGTCACTGAAGCTTTCTTT
CDR3aa: CASSLVEGRVTEAFF

d_gene: .
v_gene: TRBV11-3
j_gene: TRBJ2-2
CDR3nt: TGTGCCAGCAGTGGACTAAGGTCGAACACCGGGGAGCTGTTTTTT
CDR3aa: CASSGLRSNTGELFF

d_gene: .
v_gene: TRBV5-1
j_gene: TRBJ2-7
CDR3nt: TGCGCCAGCAGCTTGGACGCGGGACGGGACGAGCAGTACTTC
CDR3aa: CASSLDAGRDEQYF